This T cell receptor (beta chain) was documented in a study of blood T cells in healthy people across ages. Study at large: The template switching approach captured approximately one barcoded beta molecule for every two T cells.

CDR3 length: 16 amino acids. The V end was cut by 0 bases, the J end by 4 bases, with 15 bases between. The V gene's germline CDR1 is MNHNS and CDR2 SASEGT. With a J-beta primer mix and a sample-barcoded 5' primer, a second PCR ran 7 to 11 cycles. Each cDNA molecule received a tag from a template-switch adaptor that had 12 random nucleotides. TCRdb independently ran MiXCR on the 5' RACE reads; one entry per CDR3 protein. Here the sample spans some 790,000 distinct CDR3 sequences, under 35% being singletons. Per-sample PBMC isolation yielded at least 6.5 million cells. RNA extraction gave at least 5 micrograms of total RNA per sample. This clonotype has a count of ten or more.

This sequence was found in a woman older than 75 in good health. The material sequenced was blood. The chain employs TRBV6-1 and TRBJ1-2; a weak D match, TRBD1 (5 bases). CDR3 DNA sequence: TGTGCCAGCAGTGAAGCTGGGACCGCGGCGGGCTATGGCTACACCTTC. Translating gives CASSEAGTAAGYGYTF.